This is a list of T cell receptor beta chains from one sample in a study of a mutant IDH1 vaccine in newly diagnosed glioma. Their recognized antigens are unknown. Sequencing was performed with immunoSEQ multiplex PCR; in TCRdb, only in-frame clones are kept and a portion is missing. The table lists 35,000 to 50,000 clones, about 92% of them singletons. The material was PBMCs, obtained from a glioma patient whose treatment included an IDH1 peptide vaccine. These receptors were obtained from a man between 50 and 59 years old with glioma. Both conserved end residues are part of each CDR3. The order of the fields is J gene, D gene, clone size, V gene, CDR3 DNA, CDR3 protein. The D gene is left open where the match is weak. Size values are once, few and many counts, or a class for expanded clones, and some rows have none.

TRBJ2-7 NA NA TRBV27 TGTGCCAGCAGTTTGAGTGGGGGTATGGACGAGCAGTACTTC CASSLSGGMDEQYF
TRBJ1-4 TRBD1 NA TRBV15 TGTGCCATCAGGACAGGGACAAATGAAAAACTGTTTTTT CAIRTGTNEKLFF
TRBJ1-1 TRBD1 NA TRBV5-6 TGTGCCAGCAGCTTGCCCGGCAGGGGGGTCACTGAAGCTTTCTTT CASSLPGRGVTEAFF
TRBJ1-1 TRBD1 NA TRBV5-5 TGTGCCAGCAGCAGAGAGACAGGGAAGAACACTGAAGCTTTCTTT CASSRETGKNTEAFF
TRBJ2-7 NA NA TRBV29-1 TGCAGCGTCCTCGACCTCTACGAGCAGTACTTC CSVLDLYEQYF
TRBJ1-4 NA NA TRBV2 TGTGCCAGCGAGGGGGTGACTAATGAAAAACTGTTTTTT CASEGVTNEKLFF
TRBJ1-5 NA once TRBV5-8 TGTGCCAGCAGCTTGGGCCCGGGGCCCCAGCATTTT CASSLGPGPQHF
TRBJ1-1 NA once TRBV6-1 TGTGCCAGCAGTGCGGGGGTGATGAACACTGAAGCTTTCTTT CASSAGVMNTEAFF
TRBJ1-5 NA NA TRBV19 TGTGCCAGTAGTCTGGGGGGGCGTTTGGGCAATCAGCCCCAGCATTTT CASSLGGRLGNQPQHF
TRBJ1-3 NA NA TRBV7-2 TGTGCCAGCAGCTTCAGAAGCTCTGGAAACACCATATATTTT CASSFRSSGNTIYF
TRBJ1-1 NA NA TRBV30 TGTGCCTGGAACAGGGTGGGCACTGAAGCTTTCTTT CAWNRVGTEAFF
TRBJ1-1 TRBD1 once TRBV9 TGTGCCAGCAGCGTAGGAAGGGACAGGGCCGGTGAAGCTTTCTTT CASSVGRDRAGEAFF
TRBJ2-7 NA NA TRBV28 TGTGCCAGCAGTTTAGGGATGTGGGGCGAGCAGTACTTC CASSLGMWGEQYF
TRBJ2-7 NA NA TRBV19 TGTGCCAGTAGTATGGGCTACGAGCAGTACTTC CASSMGYEQYF
TRBJ2-5 TRBD1 NA TRBV19 TGTGCCAGTAGTACCGAAACCGGGACAGGGATGCAAGAGACCCAGTACTTC CASSTETGTGMQETQYF
TRBJ1-1 NA NA TRBV19 TGTGCCAGTAGTATGCGAGACAGGTCGTACACTGAAGCTTTCTTT CASSMRDRSYTEAFF
TRBJ1-6 NA NA TRBV27 TGTGCCAGCAGAAGCTCCTATAATTCACCCCTCCACTTT CASRSSYNSPLHF
TRBJ2-5 NA NA TRBV5-1 TGCGCCAGCAGCGGATCAATCGGAGAGACCCAGTACTTC CASSGSIGETQYF
TRBJ1-3 NA NA TRBV18 TGTGCCAGCTCACCACGAGGAACGGGAGCTGGAAACACCATATATTTT CASSPRGTGAGNTIYF
TRBJ2-7 TRBD1 NA TRBV18 TGTGCCAGCTCACCAAGACAGGGTCTGTTCCACGAGCAGTACTTC CASSPRQGLFHEQYF
TRBJ1-1 NA NA TRBV19 TGTGCCAGTAGTAATGGAATGCTGAACACTGAAGCTTTCTTT CASSNGMLNTEAFF
TRBJ1-1 NA NA TRBV6-1 TGTGCCAGCAGTGATGGCAGGGGACAAAACACTGAAGCTTTCTTT CASSDGRGQNTEAFF
TRBJ2-3 NA NA TRBV6-5 TGTGCCAGCAGTCCTGGGGGGGCCAGAGCGCAGTATTTT CASSPGGARAQYF
TRBJ2-3 NA NA TRBV6-1 TGTGCCAGCAGTCCAACAGGGTCTGGGGATACGCAGTATTTT CASSPTGSGDTQYF
TRBJ2-3 TRBD2 NA TRBV6-8 TGTGCCAGCTTACCCGGACTAGGGCGGGGGGGCACAGATACGCAGTATTTT CASLPGLGRGGTDTQYF
TRBJ1-1 NA NA TRBV4-1 TGCGCCAGCAGCCAAGATGGGGGAAGTGTCACTGAAGCTTTCTTT CASSQDGGSVTEAFF
TRBJ2-3 TRBD2 NA TRBV7-2 TGTGCCACCGGTATGCAGCGGGGGACCTCCACAGATACGCAGTATTTT CATGMQRGTSTDTQYF
TRBJ1-4 TRBD1 NA TRBV6-5 TGTGCCAGCAGTTACTCCCCGGGACAGGGGATCGAAAAACTGTTTTTT CASSYSPGQGIEKLFF
TRBJ1-1 NA few TRBV28 TGTGCCAGCAGTCTCGAGGGGGGCCGAGGCACTGAAGCTTTCTTT CASSLEGGRGTEAFF
TRBJ1-2 TRBD1 NA TRBV6-6 TGTGCCAGTTCGACAGGGGTGTACTATGGCTACACCTTC CASSTGVYYGYTF
TRBJ1-2 NA NA TRBV7-5 TGTGCCAGAATACCGGGGGGGGGTGGCTATGGCTACACCTTC CARIPGGGGYGYTF
TRBJ1-3 NA NA TRBV7-2 TGTGCCAGCAGCTTAGACGCGAACACCATATATTTT CASSLDANTIYF
TRBJ2-5 NA NA TRBV30 TGTGCCTGGAGGCGGGGGCGCTACCAAGAGACCCAGTACTTC CAWRRGRYQETQYF
TRBJ1-3 NA NA TRBV30 TGTGCCTCTCGTGGAGAGCAACCGGCTGGAAACACCATATATTTT CASRGEQPAGNTIYF
TRBJ1-5 TRBD1 NA TRBV6-5 TGTGCCAGCAAATCCTGGGCAGGGGGTGCTCAGCCCCAGCATTTT CASKSWAGGAQPQHF